This TCR beta chain came from a study of blood T cell repertoires in COVID-19. Study summary: Material from acute and convalescent COVID-19 was sourced from the United States, Italy and Spain. The cDNA or gDNA used as material had been derived from T cells, B-cell-depleted T cells, or PBMCs.

Original analysis: For nucleated cells, counts were estimated from reference gene primer amplification. Measured with immunoSEQ multiplex PCR; TCRdb has only the in-frame clones, and not every one. Clone size and V and J calls were adopted from that table, with D and trimming inferred from the DNA. The sample gives roughly 110,000 clones, around 85% of which show up once; around 6% is in the top ten. The trim removed 5 bases at V and 5 bases at J, leaving 16 bases unmatched. Germline loops: CDR1 MNHNY, CDR2 SVGAGI (reference sequence). This CDR3 spans 17 amino acids. This sequence joins TRBV6-6 and TRBJ1-2; 8 positions agree with TRBD1. The sequence derives from a woman aged 55-75 years with COVID-19, enrolled during active disease. Sequencing was carried out using peripheral blood. For the CDR3, the DNA is TGTGCCAGCAGTCAATCGACAGGGGCGCTCCCTCTATATGGCTACACCTTC. Translated, it gives CASSQSTGALPLYGYTF.